This T cell receptor beta chain was captured by sequencing in a study of T-cell reconstitution after alpha-beta-depleted transplantation in children. Researchers prepared the TCRbeta library using unique molecular identifiers, the study reports. Each CDR3 protein gets one entry after TCRdb re-called the PCR reads with MiXCR. The data contain roughly 240,000 distinct CDR3 sequences, less than 9% of them seen just once; the ten biggest clones take up roughly 6%. Study-wide results and limits: Certain patients had high TCRbeta diversity at day 60, and it came from recipient T cells and thymic progenitors that survived. T-cell counts and diversity were attributed mostly to newly produced T cells one year after transplant.

This clonotype was seen ten or more times. Its matching antigen is unknown. CDR3 length: 16 amino acids. The V gene lost 5 bases and the J gene lost 2 bases, with 17 bases spanning the gap. The source was PBMCs, mostly from graft donor cells, collected 180 days after TCRalphabeta/CD19-depleted stem cell transplant. The rearrangement links TRBV12-3 or TRBV12-4 to TRBJ2-3, with D perhaps being TRBD1 or TRBD2 (5 bases each). This TCR was recovered from a male patient younger than 18 who had a stem cell transplant for acute lymphoblastic leukemia, so the T cells may come from the graft donor. CDR3 loop: CASSPRGGSLTDTQYF. The DNA of the CDR3 is TGTGCCAGCAGTCCCCGGGGCGGGTCCCTCACAGATACGCAGTATTTT.